The 24 T cell receptor beta chains reported below all come from one sample, sequenced in a study of control samples from healthy donors and cancer patients. The table came from immunoSEQ multiplex PCR; TCRdb's copy has only in-frame clones and leaves some out. The sample totals roughly 200,000 clones. The material sequenced was blood. The source is a woman in her 30s in good health.

In nucleotides, the CDR3 is TGTGCCAGCAGCTGGGCCGTGGGACTGAGTCAAGAGACCCAGTACTTC. It yields the protein CASSWAVGLSQETQYF. V gene TRBV5-6 combines with J gene TRBJ2-5, with a possible D match to TRBD2 (6 bases). Trimming took 3 bases from V and 2 from J, leaving 17 bases between them. The CDR3 is 16 amino acids. Germline V gene sequence: CDR1 SGHDT, CDR2 YYEEEE.

The chain uses TRBV19 and TRBJ1-2; D is perhaps TRBD1 (6 bases). This CDR3 comprises 15 residues. The germline gives CDR1 LNHDA, CDR2 SQIVND (reference sequence). V was clipped by 4 bases and J by 8 bases, with 20 bases between them. Here the CDR3 DNA reads TGTGCCAGTAGTACCGACAGGAACTCATTTTGGGGCTACACCTTC. It is translated as CASSTDRNSFWGYTF.

V gene TRBV7-6 combines with J gene TRBJ2-5; the D gene could be TRBD1 or TRBD2 (5 bases each). Trimming removed 5 bases from V and 5 bases from J, with 18 bases in between. The CDR3 is made up of 15 amino acids. From germline, CDR1 is SGHVS and CDR2 FNYEAQ. The CDR3 reads CASSRTGPWGETQYF. The DNA for the CDR3 is TGTGCCAGCAGCCGAACGGGTCCCTGGGGGGAGACCCAGTACTTC.

The chain has TRBV9 and TRBJ2-2; tentative D call: TRBD2 (6 bases). CDR3 length: 16 amino acids. The V and J ends lost 1 base and 2 bases respectively, with 12 bases between them. Germline CDR1 SGDLS, CDR2 YYNGEE. CDR3 loop: CASSVTSLTNTGELFF. The CDR3 DNA follows: TGTGCCAGCAGCGTAACTAGCCTGACCAACACCGGGGAGCTGTTTTTT.

The V and J genes are TRBV7-2 and TRBJ1-5, with TRBD1 matching over 7 bases. Germline values: CDR1 SGHTA, CDR2 FQGNSA. The V and J ends lost 5 bases and 1 base, in that order; junction bases with no gene match: 5. The CDR3 spans 15 residues. This CDR3 is CASSPEGQSNQPQHF. The DNA of the CDR3 is TGTGCCAGCAGCCCCGAGGGACAGAGCAATCAGCCCCAGCATTTT.

The chain carries TRBV5-5 and TRBJ2-5, with 7 nucleotides matching TRBD1. The V segment lost 0 bases and the J segment 1 base; nucleotides outside the gene matches: 9. Germline V gene sequence: CDR1 SGHKS, CDR2 YYEKEE (reference sequence). The CDR3 sequence is 17 residues long. The CDR3 nucleotides are TGTGCCAGCAGCTTGGCGCTCGCAGGGGGTGGCCAAGAGACCCAGTACTTC. Its translation is CASSLALAGGGQETQYF. The full variable domain, in which reference TRBV5-5 and TRBJ2-5 provide the parts outside the CDR3, is DAGVTQSPTHLIKTRGQQVTLRCSPISGHKSVSWYQQVLGQGPQFIFQYYEKEERGRGNFPDRFSARQFPNYSSELNVNALLLGDSALYLCASSLALAGGGQETQYFGPGTRLLVL.

This sequence joins TRBV11-2 and TRBJ2-5; TRBD2 aligns across 12 bases. Trimming removed 5 bases from V and 5 bases from J; junction bases left unmatched: 9. This CDR3 comprises 16 residues. Germline V gene sequence: CDR1 SGHAT, CDR2 FQNNGV. CDR3 amino acids: CASSLRLAGGLETQYF. The CDR3 nucleotides are TGTGCCAGCAGCCTTCGGCTAGCGGGGGGGTTGGAGACCCAGTACTTC. Based on the CDR3 plus reference TRBV11-2 and TRBJ2-5, the full variable domain is EAGVAQSPRYKIIEKRQSVAFWCNPISGHATLYWYQQILGQGPKLLIQFQNNGVVDDSQLPKDRFSAERLKGVDSTLKIQPAKLEDSAVYLCASSLRLAGGLETQYFGPGTRLLVL.

The chain combines TRBV28 with TRBJ2-5; D is perhaps TRBD1 (6 bases). Trimming left V 6 bases short and J 1 base short, with 15 bases between. Germline CDR1 MDHEN, CDR2 SYDVKM. The CDR3 has 15 amino acids. CDR3 region: CASRNRMDSQETQYF. In nucleotides, the CDR3 is TGTGCCAGCAGAAATCGGATGGACAGCCAAGAGACCCAGTACTTC.

This sequence joins TRBV4-2 and TRBJ2-3; D remains ambiguous. Germline CDR1 and CDR2: LGHNA and YNFKEQ. V lost 1 base to trimming and J lost 8 bases, with 7 bases between them. This CDR3 is built from 12 residues. CDR3 sequence: CASSQGSGTQYF. The CDR3 nucleotides read TGTGCCAGCAGCCAAGGATCAGGTACGCAGTATTTT.

The CDR3 nucleotides read TGTGCCTGGACTAATCCAGGGATTCGGAGTGGAAACACCATATATTTT. Amino acids: CAWTNPGIRSGNTIYF. The V gene is TRBV30, the J gene TRBJ1-3; D perhaps matches TRBD1 (5 bases). Germline values: CDR1 GTSNPN, CDR2 SVGIG (reference sequence). Trimming left V 4 bases short and J 3 bases short, with 19 bases between. The CDR3 has 16 residues.

The genes are TRBV20-1 and TRBJ2-7; D is possibly TRBD1 (5 bases). CDR1 and CDR2 from the germline V gene are DFQATT and SNEGSKA (reference sequence). V gave up 7 bases and J gave up 6 bases, with 13 bases separating them. There are 11 residues in the CDR3. The chain's CDR3 is CSVQAQVEQYF. The CDR3 DNA reads TGCAGTGTACAGGCGCAGGTCGAGCAGTACTTC.

J is TRBJ1-2 and V is TRBV7-2; D not certain. From germline, CDR1 is SGHTA and CDR2 FQGNSA. V was clipped by 0 bases and J by 4 bases, with 15 bases between them. The CDR3 covers 16 residues. Written as DNA, the CDR3 is TGTGCCAGCAGCTTAGCGGGCCCCTCAAAGAGCTATGGCTACACCTTC. It is translated as CASSLAGPSKSYGYTF. The full variable domain, with the rest looked up from reference TRBV7-2 and TRBJ1-2, is GAGVSQSPSNKVTEKGKDVELRCDPISGHTALYWYRQSLGQGLEFLIYFQGNSAPDKSGLPSDRFSAERTGGSVSTLTIQRTQQEDSAVYLCASSLAGPSKSYGYTFGSGTRLTVV.

This chain uses TRBV4-1 with TRBJ2-1; 10 positions agree with TRBD2. CDR3 size: 17 residues. Trimming removed 0 bases from V and 8 bases from J; junction bases left unmatched: 10. Germline V gene sequence: CDR1 MGHRA, CDR2 YSYEKL. CDR3 nucleotides: TGCGCCAGCAGCCAAGATGAAGCGGGGGGGCATAGGGATGAGCAGTTCTTC. Encoded protein: CASSQDEAGGHRDEQFF.

The CDR3 region is CASRRPTETTQNTEAFF. As DNA, the CDR3 is TGCGCCAGCAGACGTCCGACAGAGACAACGCAGAACACTGAAGCTTTCTTT. The chain couples TRBV10-2 to TRBJ1-1; D perhaps matches TRBD1 (5 bases). Germline V lookup: CDR1 WSHSY, CDR2 SAAADI. V dropped 6 bases and J dropped 1 base, with 21 bases sitting between them. The CDR3 runs 17 residues.

V gene TRBV7-9 combines with J gene TRBJ1-4; 7 bases are shared with TRBD1. The CDR3 is made up of 16 amino acids. Germline CDR1 and CDR2: SEHNR and FQNEAQ (reference sequence). Trimming took 5 bases from V and 6 from J; bases not matched to a gene: 12. As DNA, the CDR3 is TGTGCCAGCAGCACCACTGACAGGGAAGAGGATGAAAAACTGTTTTTT. The encoded protein is CASSTTDREEDEKLFF.

The genes are TRBV12-3 or TRBV12-4 and TRBJ1-2; D ambiguous. The CDR3 sequence is 13 residues long. V was trimmed by 7 bases and J by 4 bases, leaving 13 bases between them. CDR3 residues: CASTALGGYGYTF. As DNA, the CDR3 is TGTGCCAGCACCGCTCTGGGTGGCTATGGCTACACCTTC.

As DNA, the CDR3 is TGCAGCGCCTGGGAGAACACTGAAGCTTTCTTT. It encodes CSAWENTEAFF. This rearrangement joins TRBV29-1 to TRBJ1-1; D call uncertain. Germline CDR1 reads SQVTM; CDR2 reads ANQGSEA. The CDR3 loop spans 11 amino acids. The V and J ends lost 7 bases and 1 base respectively, with 7 bases between them.

V usage is TRBV6-5 and J usage is TRBJ2-7; a weak D match, TRBD1 (6 bases). The CDR3 is 13 residues long. Trimming pared 2 bases from V and 5 bases from J, leaving 10 bases between. The germline V gene has CDR1 MNHEY and CDR2 SVGAGI. The CDR3 protein is CASSYNRAHEQYF. CDR3 nucleotides: TGTGCCAGCAGTTACAACAGGGCGCACGAGCAGTACTTC.

About this clone itself: The sample contains more than one DNA sequence encoding this CDR3. This chain links TRBV6-5 with TRBJ1-1; the D is unclear. The CDR3 is made up of 13 amino acids. V was shortened by 0 bases and J by 4 bases, with 6 bases between the two germline ends. From germline, CDR1 is MNHEY and CDR2 SVGAGI. The CDR3 protein is CASSYSGGTEAFF. DNA of the CDR3: TGTGCCAGCAGTTACTCGGGAGGCACTGAAGCTTTCTTT.

This chain connects TRBV28 to TRBJ2-3, with TRBD2 matching over 8 bases. This CDR3 is built from 14 residues. In germline, CDR1 is MDHEN, CDR2 SYDVKM. The ends lost 8 bases at V and 0 bases at J; junction bases unmatched: 4. CDR3 sequence: CASARGGSTDTQYF. The CDR3 coding sequence is TGTGCCAGCGCCCGGGGGGGGAGCACAGATACGCAGTATTTT.

The CDR3 reads CASSKVQGPITEAFF. Here the CDR3 DNA reads TGTGCCAGCAGCAAAGTGCAGGGACCTATCACTGAAGCTTTCTTT. The chain combines TRBV21-1 with TRBJ1-1. TRBV21-1 is a documented pseudogene. CDR3 length: 15 residues.

The chain links TRBV5-1 to TRBJ1-3; TRBD1 matches at 8 bases. The CDR3 is 15 amino acids. Looked up from germline, CDR1 is SGHRS and CDR2 is YFSETQ. Trimming took 4 bases from V and 6 from J; bases not matched to a gene: 9. The CDR3 loop reads CASSRGQGVENTIYF. The CDR3 DNA sequence: TGCGCCAGCAGCCGCGGACAGGGTGTCGAAAACACCATATATTTT. The full variable domain, its missing parts supplied by reference TRBV5-1 and TRBJ1-3, is KAGVTQTPRYLIKTRGQQVTLSCSPISGHRSVSWYQQTPGQGLQFLFEYFSETQRNKGNFPGRFSGRQFSNSRSEMNVSTLELGDSALYLCASSRGQGVENTIYFGEGSWLTVV.

This chain links TRBV28 with TRBJ1-6; 7 nucleotides align to TRBD1. Trimming at V came to 8 bases and at J to 0 bases, leaving 7 bases not matched to a gene. Germline V gene lookup returns CDR1 MDHEN and CDR2 SYDVKM. CDR3 length: 16 amino acids. In DNA, the CDR3 is TGTGCCAGCGGGAACAGGGGCGGCTCCTATAATTCACCCCTCCACTTT. Translating it yields CASGNRGGSYNSPLHF.

The gene calls are TRBV6-5 and TRBJ2-6; D is perhaps TRBD1 (6 bases). V lost 7 bases and J 2 bases, leaving 12 bases between the germline ends. Per the germline V gene, CDR1 is MNHEY and CDR2 is SVGAGI. The length of the CDR3 is 15 residues. For the CDR3, the DNA is TGTGCCAGCAAACAGGGACGAGCTGGGGCCAACGTCCTGACTTTC. As protein: CASKQGRAGANVLTF.